Listed below are T cell receptor beta chains from one sample, sequenced in a study of blood T cell repertoires in COVID-19. Method: immunoSEQ multiplex PCR; TCRdb's copy keeps in-frame clones and lacks some. The sample carries over 110,000 clones, 80% to 90% recorded once. The specimen sequenced was peripheral blood. The receptors here all came from a woman in her 50s with acute or convalescent COVID-19. CDR3s include the opening cysteine and the closing phenylalanine or tryptophan. A D gene is named only where the DNA matches it firmly. Clone size is given for some rows only: seen once, a few or many times, or a class if the clone is expanded.

abundance: NA
v_gene: TRBV12-5
d_gene: NA
j_gene: TRBJ1-1
CDR3aa: CASGLVAGSIMNTEAFF
CDR3nt: TGTGCTAGTGGTTTGGTTGCAGGATCCATTATGAACACTGAAGCTTTCTTT

abundance: once
v_gene: TRBV14
d_gene: TRBD2
j_gene: TRBJ2-7
CDR3aa: CASSHYGLAGRFHYEQYF
CDR3nt: TGTGCCAGCAGCCACTACGGACTAGCGGGACGATTCCACTACGAGCAGTACTTC

abundance: NA
v_gene: TRBV12-3/TRBV12-4
d_gene: NA
j_gene: TRBJ1-1
CDR3aa: CASSPSEGTEAFF
CDR3nt: TGTGCCAGCAGCCCCTCGGAGGGCACTGAAGCTTTCTTT

abundance: NA
v_gene: TRBV19
d_gene: TRBD1
j_gene: TRBJ1-5
CDR3aa: CASSSHAGGGQPQHF
CDR3nt: TGTGCCAGTAGTTCGCATGCAGGGGGTGGTCAGCCCCAGCATTTT

abundance: NA
v_gene: TRBV3-1/TRBV3-2
d_gene: NA
j_gene: TRBJ1-2
CDR3aa: CASSEAAAAGYTF
CDR3nt: TGTGCCAGCAGTGAGGCCGCGGCTGCCGGCTACACCTTC

abundance: NA
v_gene: TRBV19
d_gene: TRBD1
j_gene: TRBJ1-1
CDR3aa: CATSPTGLMNTEAFF
CDR3nt: TGTGCCACCTCGCCGACAGGGCTAATGAACACTGAAGCTTTCTTT

abundance: NA
v_gene: TRBV5-1
d_gene: NA
j_gene: TRBJ1-2
CDR3aa: CASSSTGYYGYTF
CDR3nt: TGCGCCAGCAGCTCTACAGGGTATTATGGCTACACCTTC

abundance: NA
v_gene: TRBV6-5
d_gene: NA
j_gene: TRBJ2-5
CDR3aa: CASGRGRETQYF
CDR3nt: TGTGCCAGCGGTAGGGGTAGGGAGACCCAGTACTTC

abundance: NA
v_gene: TRBV19
d_gene: NA
j_gene: TRBJ2-7
CDR3aa: CASSTRERYEQYF
CDR3nt: TGTGCCAGTAGTACAAGGGAGAGGTACGAGCAGTACTTC

abundance: NA
v_gene: TRBV9
d_gene: NA
j_gene: TRBJ2-3
CDR3aa: CASSPLSGGGSTDTQYF
CDR3nt: TGTGCCAGCAGCCCCCTCTCCGGGGGTGGGAGCACAGATACGCAGTATTTT

abundance: NA
v_gene: TRBV10-3
d_gene: TRBD1
j_gene: TRBJ2-2
CDR3aa: CAIRGTGNTGELFF
CDR3nt: TGTGCCATCAGAGGGACAGGGAACACCGGGGAGCTGTTTTTT

abundance: NA
v_gene: TRBV6-5
d_gene: NA
j_gene: TRBJ1-2
CDR3aa: CASSYLGGWNGYTF
CDR3nt: TGTGCCAGCAGTTACTTGGGAGGGTGGAACGGCTACACCTTC

abundance: NA
v_gene: TRBV7-3
d_gene: TRBD1
j_gene: TRBJ1-1
CDR3aa: CASSLNPQGAYTEAFF
CDR3nt: TGTGCCAGCAGCTTAAATCCCCAGGGGGCGTACACTGAAGCTTTCTTT

abundance: once
v_gene: TRBV5-1
d_gene: NA
j_gene: TRBJ2-5
CDR3aa: CASSSIRETQYF
CDR3nt: TGCGCCAGCAGCTCGATCAGAGAGACCCAGTACTTC

abundance: NA
v_gene: TRBV10-1
d_gene: NA
j_gene: TRBJ2-1
CDR3aa: CASGGNNNEQFF
CDR3nt: TGCGCCAGCGGCGGGAATAACAATGAGCAGTTCTTC

abundance: NA
v_gene: TRBV5-1
d_gene: NA
j_gene: TRBJ1-1
CDR3aa: CASSLASFSGTEAFF
CDR3nt: TGCGCCAGCAGCTTGGCGTCGTTTTCGGGCACTGAAGCTTTCTTT

abundance: NA
v_gene: TRBV5-1
d_gene: TRBD1
j_gene: TRBJ2-4
CDR3aa: CASSPGTDLAKNIQYF
CDR3nt: TGCGCCAGCAGCCCCGGGACAGATCTAGCCAAAAACATTCAGTACTTC

abundance: NA
v_gene: TRBV11-3
d_gene: NA
j_gene: TRBJ1-1
CDR3aa: CASSLARNTEAFF
CDR3nt: TGTGCCAGCAGCTTAGCCCGGAACACTGAAGCTTTCTTT

abundance: NA
v_gene: TRBV6-5
d_gene: NA
j_gene: TRBJ1-5
CDR3aa: CASSYGQNQPQHF
CDR3nt: TGTGCCAGCAGTTACGGACAGAATCAGCCCCAGCATTTT

abundance: NA
v_gene: TRBV3-1/TRBV3-2
d_gene: NA
j_gene: TRBJ1-6
CDR3aa: CASSHVQDNSPLHF
CDR3nt: TGTGCCAGCAGCCACGTACAAGATAATTCACCCCTCCACTTT

abundance: few
v_gene: TRBV9
d_gene: TRBD1
j_gene: TRBJ1-6
CDR3aa: CASSVWTGDNSPLHF
CDR3nt: TGTGCCAGCAGCGTGTGGACAGGGGATAATTCACCCCTCCACTTT

abundance: NA
v_gene: TRBV3-1/TRBV3-2
d_gene: TRBD2
j_gene: TRBJ2-7
CDR3aa: CASSLWTSGSTSLGEQYF
CDR3nt: TGTGCCAGCAGCCTCTGGACTAGCGGGAGTACTTCTTTGGGGGAGCAGTACTTC

abundance: NA
v_gene: TRBV6-1
d_gene: NA
j_gene: TRBJ1-6
CDR3aa: CASSELDSFNSPLHF
CDR3nt: TGTGCCAGCAGTGAACTGGACAGTTTTAATTCACCCCTCCACTTT

abundance: NA
v_gene: TRBV7-2
d_gene: TRBD2
j_gene: TRBJ2-5
CDR3aa: CASSGRLAGGPVQETQYF
CDR3nt: TGTGCCAGCTCTGGGCGACTAGCGGGGGGGCCCGTCCAAGAGACCCAGTACTTC

abundance: few
v_gene: TRBV18
d_gene: TRBD1
j_gene: TRBJ1-5
CDR3aa: CASSADRGEPQHF
CDR3nt: TGTGCCAGCTCAGCAGACAGGGGGGAACCCCAGCATTTT

abundance: NA
v_gene: TRBV9
d_gene: TRBD2
j_gene: TRBJ2-3
CDR3aa: CASSVPRTSDPTDTQYF
CDR3nt: TGTGCCAGCAGCGTCCCCCGGACTAGCGACCCCACAGATACGCAGTATTTT

abundance: NA
v_gene: TRBV28
d_gene: NA
j_gene: TRBJ1-2
CDR3aa: CASRPGSLGYTF
CDR3nt: TGTGCCAGCCGCCCAGGGTCCCTTGGCTACACCTTC

abundance: NA
v_gene: TRBV14
d_gene: TRBD1
j_gene: TRBJ1-6
CDR3aa: CASSRGTVNSPLHF
CDR3nt: TGTGCCAGCAGCCGGGGGACAGTCAATTCACCCCTCCACTTT

abundance: NA
v_gene: TRBV24-1
d_gene: TRBD1
j_gene: TRBJ2-1
CDR3aa: CATSDSTTGQGMGEQFF
CDR3nt: TGTGCCACCAGTGATTCCACAACGGGACAGGGGATGGGTGAGCAGTTCTTC

abundance: NA
v_gene: TRBV24-1
d_gene: TRBD1
j_gene: TRBJ1-5
CDR3aa: CATSDGGDRGGQPQHF
CDR3nt: TGTGCCACCAGTGATGGGGGGGACAGGGGAGGCCAGCCCCAGCATTTT

abundance: NA
v_gene: TRBV27
d_gene: NA
j_gene: TRBJ2-7
CDR3aa: CASSLSAESYEQYF
CDR3nt: TGTGCCAGCAGTTTATCGGCGGAATCCTACGAGCAGTACTTC

abundance: once
v_gene: TRBV24-1
d_gene: NA
j_gene: TRBJ2-2
CDR3aa: CATSDLRQGNTGELFF
CDR3nt: TGTGCCACCAGTGATTTGCGGCAGGGGAACACCGGGGAGCTGTTTTTT

abundance: NA
v_gene: TRBV12-5
d_gene: TRBD2
j_gene: TRBJ2-3
CDR3aa: CASGLVLAGGADTQYF
CDR3nt: TGTGCTAGTGGTTTGGTACTGGCGGGGGGTGCAGATACGCAGTATTTT

abundance: NA
v_gene: TRBV7-7
d_gene: TRBD2
j_gene: TRBJ2-5
CDR3aa: CASSHIAGGPEETQYF
CDR3nt: TGTGCTAGCAGCCACATAGCGGGAGGGCCGGAGGAGACCCAGTACTTC

abundance: NA
v_gene: TRBV19
d_gene: TRBD1
j_gene: TRBJ2-7
CDR3aa: CASSIQGDSYEQYF
CDR3nt: TGTGCCAGTAGTATCCAGGGGGACTCCTACGAGCAGTACTTC

abundance: NA
v_gene: TRBV12-5
d_gene: NA
j_gene: TRBJ1-2
CDR3aa: CASGTSGPYGYTF
CDR3nt: TGTGCTAGTGGTACCTCAGGGCCCTATGGCTACACCTTC

abundance: NA
v_gene: TRBV7-3
d_gene: NA
j_gene: TRBJ2-3
CDR3aa: CASSPGGPDTQYF
CDR3nt: TGTGCCAGCAGCCCTGGAGGGCCAGATACGCAGTATTTT

abundance: NA
v_gene: TRBV19
d_gene: NA
j_gene: TRBJ1-1
CDR3aa: CASSRGGRSRNTEAFF
CDR3nt: TGTGCCAGTAGTAGGGGAGGCAGGTCGAGGAACACTGAAGCTTTCTTT

abundance: NA
v_gene: TRBV5-1
d_gene: NA
j_gene: TRBJ2-5
CDR3aa: CASSLSLARLETQYF
CDR3nt: TGCGCCAGCAGCTTGTCGCTAGCGCGTCTCGAGACCCAGTACTTC

abundance: NA
v_gene: TRBV29-1
d_gene: NA
j_gene: TRBJ1-1
CDR3aa: CSVEDLRVYTEAFF
CDR3nt: TGCAGCGTTGAAGATCTGAGGGTGTACACTGAAGCTTTCTTT

abundance: NA
v_gene: TRBV10-1
d_gene: NA
j_gene: TRBJ1-1
CDR3aa: CASSESGREAFF
CDR3nt: TGCGCCAGCAGTGAGTCGGGCCGGGAGGCTTTCTTT

abundance: NA
v_gene: TRBV4-1
d_gene: TRBD2
j_gene: TRBJ2-1
CDR3aa: CASSQGRGGGGYEQFF
CDR3nt: TGCGCCAGCAGCCAAGGACGAGGCGGGGGAGGCTATGAGCAGTTCTTC

abundance: NA
v_gene: TRBV18
d_gene: TRBD1
j_gene: TRBJ1-6
CDR3aa: CASSGRDSNSPLHF
CDR3nt: TGTGCCAGCTCAGGCCGGGACAGTAATTCACCCCTCCACTTT

abundance: NA
v_gene: TRBV18
d_gene: NA
j_gene: TRBJ1-4
CDR3aa: CASSPGTQEKLFF
CDR3nt: TGTGCCAGCTCCCCCGGGACTCAGGAAAAACTGTTTTTT

abundance: NA
v_gene: TRBV7-8
d_gene: TRBD1
j_gene: TRBJ2-7
CDR3aa: CASSWPGQGNYEGQYF
CDR3nt: TGTGCCAGCAGCTGGCCGGGACAGGGGAACTACGAAGGGCAGTACTTC

abundance: NA
v_gene: TRBV20-1
d_gene: NA
j_gene: TRBJ1-1
CDR3aa: CSASKGLVTEAFF
CDR3nt: TGCAGTGCTAGTAAGGGGCTGGTAACTGAAGCTTTCTTT

abundance: once
v_gene: TRBV19
d_gene: TRBD1
j_gene: TRBJ2-1
CDR3aa: CATSPGSGQGYNEQFF
CDR3nt: TGTGCCACTTCTCCTGGGTCGGGACAGGGGTACAATGAGCAGTTCTTC

abundance: NA
v_gene: TRBV3-1/TRBV3-2
d_gene: NA
j_gene: TRBJ2-5
CDR3aa: CASSQLQGTETQYF
CDR3nt: TGTGCCAGCAGCCAATTGCAGGGGACGGAGACCCAGTACTTC

abundance: NA
v_gene: TRBV5-1
d_gene: NA
j_gene: TRBJ1-2
CDR3aa: CASSLGQSTNYGYTF
CDR3nt: TGCGCCAGCAGCCTAGGACAGTCGACAAACTATGGCTACACCTTC

abundance: NA
v_gene: TRBV9
d_gene: NA
j_gene: TRBJ2-2
CDR3aa: CASSPFQEPNTGELFF
CDR3nt: TGTGCCAGCAGCCCTTTCCAGGAACCGAACACCGGGGAGCTGTTTTTT

abundance: NA
v_gene: TRBV2
d_gene: NA
j_gene: TRBJ1-1
CDR3aa: CASSRAFF
CDR3nt: TGTGCCAGCAGTCGGGCTTTCTTT

abundance: once
v_gene: TRBV7-9
d_gene: TRBD2
j_gene: TRBJ2-1
CDR3aa: CASSLGGEGEQFF
CDR3nt: TGTGCCAGCAGCTTAGGAGGGGAGGGTGAGCAGTTCTTC

abundance: NA
v_gene: TRBV29-1
d_gene: TRBD1
j_gene: TRBJ1-5
CDR3aa: CSAWTGTDQPQHF
CDR3nt: TGCAGCGCCTGGACAGGGACAGATCAGCCCCAGCATTTT

abundance: once
v_gene: TRBV19
d_gene: TRBD2
j_gene: TRBJ2-1
CDR3aa: CASSISGRSHNEQFF
CDR3nt: TGTGCCAGTAGCATTAGCGGGAGGTCCCACAATGAGCAGTTCTTC

abundance: NA
v_gene: TRBV10-3
d_gene: TRBD1
j_gene: TRBJ2-7
CDR3aa: CAISGTGVNEQYF
CDR3nt: TGTGCCATCAGTGGGACAGGGGTCAACGAGCAGTACTTC

abundance: NA
v_gene: TRBV19
d_gene: TRBD2
j_gene: TRBJ2-1
CDR3aa: CASSTGLAGGPNEQFF
CDR3nt: TGTGCCAGTAGTACCGGACTAGCGGGAGGGCCAAATGAGCAGTTCTTC

abundance: NA
v_gene: TRBV4-2
d_gene: TRBD2
j_gene: TRBJ2-7
CDR3aa: CASSHLAGEKYAEQYF
CDR3nt: TGTGCCAGCAGCCACCTAGCGGGGGAAAAGTATGCCGAGCAGTACTTC

abundance: NA
v_gene: TRBV29-1
d_gene: TRBD1
j_gene: TRBJ2-4
CDR3aa: CSVRQGDIQYF
CDR3nt: TGCAGCGTTCGACAGGGAGACATTCAGTACTTC

abundance: once
v_gene: TRBV5-4
d_gene: TRBD1
j_gene: TRBJ2-7
CDR3aa: CASSVPGTGFYEQYF
CDR3nt: TGTGCCAGCAGCGTTCCCGGGACAGGGTTTTACGAGCAGTACTTC